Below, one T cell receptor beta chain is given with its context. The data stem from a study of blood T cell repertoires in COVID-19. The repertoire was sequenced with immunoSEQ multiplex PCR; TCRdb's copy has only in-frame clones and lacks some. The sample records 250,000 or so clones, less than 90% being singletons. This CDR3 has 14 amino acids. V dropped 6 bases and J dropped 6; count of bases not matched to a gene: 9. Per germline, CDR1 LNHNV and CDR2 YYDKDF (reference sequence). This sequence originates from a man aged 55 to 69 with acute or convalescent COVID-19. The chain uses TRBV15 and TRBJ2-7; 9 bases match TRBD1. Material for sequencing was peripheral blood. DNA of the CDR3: TGTGCCACCAGACGGACAGGGGAACCCGTCGAGCAGTACTTC. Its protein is CATRRTGEPVEQYF. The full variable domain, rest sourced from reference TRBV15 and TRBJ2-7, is DAMVIQNPRYQVTQFGKPVTLSCSQTLNHNVMYWYQQKSSQAPKLLFHYYDKDFNNEADTPDNFQSRRPNTSFCFLDIRSPGLGDTAMYLCATRRTGEPVEQYFGPGTRLTVT.